The 12 T cell receptor beta chains presented below share a single source sample, sequenced in a study of identical twins. A single record per CDR3 protein comes from TCRdb applying MiXCR to the 5' RACE reads. The repertoire holds roughly 750,000 distinct CDR3 sequences, with about 20% as singletons. These data also formed part of another study, on T cells expressing NK-cell markers.

Sequencing used PBMCs. All receptors derive from a woman between 18 and 29 years old in good health.

V is TRBV7-9 and J is TRBJ2-7; no clear D gene. Per germline, CDR1 SEHNR and CDR2 FQNEAQ (reference sequence). The V and J ends lost 3 bases and 2 bases respectively, with 11 bases between them. CDR3 length equals 14 residues. In DNA form, the CDR3 reads TGTGCCAGCAGCTTCAGAGGCAGGCCCTACGAGCAGTACTTC. This translates into CASSFRGRPYEQYF.

This chain links TRBV29-1 with TRBJ2-3, with D unresolved. V was trimmed by 6 bases and J by 1 base, leaving 14 bases between them. CDR1 and CDR2 (germline): SQVTM, ANQGSEA. The CDR3 length is 14 residues. The CDR3 loop reads CSVGPTQRTDTQYF. The CDR3 DNA sequence: TGCAGCGTGGGCCCGACCCAGCGCACAGATACGCAGTATTTT.

V and J are TRBV5-5 and TRBJ1-2; D not resolved. This CDR3 has 13 residues. CDR1 SGHKS and CDR2 YYEKEE come from the germline V gene (reference sequence). V was cut by 1 base and J by 0 bases, with 4 bases left in between. The CDR3 here is CASSLIANYGYTF. The CDR3 DNA sequence: TGTGCCAGCAGCTTGATTGCTAACTATGGCTACACCTTC.

This clonotype has only a few counts. This chain links TRBV6-1 with TRBJ2-6; 8 bases are shared with TRBD1. The CDR3 has 19 residues. The V segment lost 9 bases and the J segment 0 bases; nucleotides outside the gene matches: 16. Germline loops: CDR1 MNHNS, CDR2 SASEGT. The CDR3 sequence is CARVIAGGEQSSGANVLTF. The CDR3 region has the DNA TGTGCCAGGGTAATTGCAGGGGGCGAACAAAGCTCTGGGGCCAACGTCCTGACTTTC.

V gene TRBV7-2 combines with J gene TRBJ2-1, with 8 bases fitting TRBD2. CDR3 length equals 16 residues. V shed 5 bases, J shed 0 bases, and the junction held 6 bases outside the gene matches. CDR1 and CDR2 from the germline V gene are SGHTA and FQGNSA. CDR3 sequence: CASSPASGSSYNEQFF. In nucleotides, the CDR3 is TGTGCCAGCAGCCCTGCCAGCGGGAGCTCCTACAATGAGCAGTTCTTC.

This chain links TRBV9 with TRBJ1-1, with 11 bases fitting TRBD1. The CDR3 spans 13 residues. The V gene's germline CDR1 is SGDLS and CDR2 YYNGEE. The trim removed 3 bases at V and 7 bases at J, leaving 2 bases unmatched. DNA for the CDR3: TGTGCCAGCAGCGCCGGGACAGGGGGTGAAGCTTTCTTT. Its protein product is CASSAGTGGEAFF.

The gene calls are TRBV29-1 and TRBJ2-7; D is ambiguous. CDR1 is SQVTM, CDR2 ANQGSEA, per germline. The CDR3 consists of 12 residues. V was pared by 4 bases and J by 0 bases, with 7 bases between. The CDR3 loop is CSVVASSYEQYF. In DNA, the CDR3 is TGCAGCGTTGTGGCGAGCTCCTACGAGCAGTACTTC.

The rearrangement uses TRBV12-3 or TRBV12-4 and TRBJ2-7; D is possibly TRBD1 or TRBD2 (6 bases each). This CDR3 has 15 residues. V was pared by 3 bases and J by 4 bases, with 16 bases between. The CDR3 nucleotides read TGTGCCAGCAGTTTCGCCGCCGGGGGCCCATACGAGCAGTACTTC. Translating it yields CASSFAAGGPYEQYF.

This chain uses TRBV6-2 or TRBV6-3 with TRBJ1-1; D remains unclear. This CDR3 has 14 amino acids. CDR1 and CDR2 (germline): MNHEY, SVGEGT. The germline V and J ends were trimmed by 0 bases and 1 base, with 6 bases remaining between them. CDR3 protein: CASSYSEENTEAFF. The CDR3 DNA sequence: TGTGCCAGCAGTTACTCGGAGGAGAACACTGAAGCTTTCTTT.

This clonotype appeared many times. The rearrangement joins TRBV12-3 or TRBV12-4 to TRBJ2-1, with D possibly matching TRBD2 (6 bases). V was cut by 4 bases and J by 8 bases, with 15 bases left in between. The length of the CDR3 is 14 residues. The CDR3 spells CASSWGDQPDEQFF. The CDR3 DNA reads TGTGCCAGCAGTTGGGGGGATCAGCCCGATGAGCAGTTCTTC.

The chain uses TRBV2 and TRBJ2-5, with 7 nucleotides matching TRBD1. The CDR3 length is 16 residues. Germline loops: CDR1 SNHLY, CDR2 FYNNEI. Trimming took 10 bases from V and 5 from J; bases not matched to a gene: 19. The CDR3 sequence: CATAPPPRQGGETQYF. CDR3 DNA: TGTGCCACCGCACCCCCTCCTCGACAGGGCGGGGAGACCCAGTACTTC.

V usage is TRBV12-3 or TRBV12-4 and J usage is TRBJ1-1, with 8 bases matching TRBD1. V lost 3 bases, J lost 1 base, and 4 bases stayed unmatched. This CDR3 has 15 amino acids. As DNA, the CDR3 is TGTGCCAGCAGTTTGACAGGGGCGGGGAACACTGAAGCTTTCTTT. It codes for CASSLTGAGNTEAFF.